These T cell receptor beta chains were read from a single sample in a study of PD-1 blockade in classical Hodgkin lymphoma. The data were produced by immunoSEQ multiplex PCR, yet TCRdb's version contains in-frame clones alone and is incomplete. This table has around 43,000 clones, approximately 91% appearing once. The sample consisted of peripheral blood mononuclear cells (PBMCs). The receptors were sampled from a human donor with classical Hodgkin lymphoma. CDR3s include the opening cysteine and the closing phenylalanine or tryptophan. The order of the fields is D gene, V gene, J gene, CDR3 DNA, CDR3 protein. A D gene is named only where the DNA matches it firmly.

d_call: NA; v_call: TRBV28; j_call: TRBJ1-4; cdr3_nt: TGTGCCAGCGGCTTAGGGCCGGACAGACGTTATAATGAAAAACTGTTTTTT; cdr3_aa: CASGLGPDRRYNEKLFF
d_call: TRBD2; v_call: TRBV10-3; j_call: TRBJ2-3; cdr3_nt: TGTGCCATCAGTGAAGTGGGAGGGAGCACAGATACGCAGTATTTT; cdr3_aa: CAISEVGGSTDTQYF
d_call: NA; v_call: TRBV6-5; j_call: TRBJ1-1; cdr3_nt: TGTGCCAGCAGTTACTCTAGGGGGGGGAACACTGAAGCTTTCTTT; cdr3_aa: CASSYSRGGNTEAFF
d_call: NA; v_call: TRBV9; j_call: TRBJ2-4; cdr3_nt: TGTGCCAGCAGCGCTCCCTCCCACGGGGACATTCAGTACTTC; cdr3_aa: CASSAPSHGDIQYF
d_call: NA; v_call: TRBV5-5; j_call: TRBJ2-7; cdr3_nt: TGTGCCAGCAGCTTCCGGGACACTGCCTACGAGCAGTACTTC; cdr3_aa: CASSFRDTAYEQYF
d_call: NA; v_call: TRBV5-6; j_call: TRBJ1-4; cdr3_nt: TGTGCCAGCAGCTTGGTTGGTTTAGAAAAACTGTTTTTT; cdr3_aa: CASSLVGLEKLFF
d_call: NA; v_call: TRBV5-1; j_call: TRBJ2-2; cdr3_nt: TGCGCCAGCAGCCCCTTTTCGGACAGAAACACCGGGGAGCTGTTTTTT; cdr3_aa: CASSPFSDRNTGELFF
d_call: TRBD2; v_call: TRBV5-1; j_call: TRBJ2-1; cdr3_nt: TGCGCCAGCAGCTTGGGGCAAGGACTCTGGGTAGCGGGAGAGCAGTTCTTC; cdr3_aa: CASSLGQGLWVAGEQFF
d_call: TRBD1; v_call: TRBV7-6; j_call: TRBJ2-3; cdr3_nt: TGTGCCAGCAGCTCCGGGACAGTCGAGGGCACAGATACGCAGTATTTT; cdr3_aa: CASSSGTVEGTDTQYF
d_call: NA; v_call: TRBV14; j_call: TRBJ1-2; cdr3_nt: TGTGCCAGCAGCCACTCTACCCTCGAGGGACCTAACTATGGCTACACCTTC; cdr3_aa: CASSHSTLEGPNYGYTF